This T cell receptor beta chain was sequenced for a study of beta chain features in type 1 diabetes. Looked up from germline, CDR1 is SEHNR and CDR2 is FQNEAQ (reference sequence). Trimming removed 3 bases at V and 7 bases at J, with 10 bases between. CDR3 length: 13 amino acids. As every portion of the isolated RNA was reverse transcribed, the sequencing read expressed TCRB transcripts. Measured with immunoSEQ multiplex PCR; TCRdb has only the in-frame clones, and not every one. The data hold approximately 260,000 clones, with about 20% observed a single time. This clone was picked up a small number of times. The antigen is unknown. Findings of the study overall: Type 1 diabetes patients showed a moderate but significant shortening of TCRB CDR3s in all four CD4+ subsets.

The J gene is TRBJ1-5, the V gene TRBV7-9; a weak D match, TRBD1 (5 bases). The TCR comes from a woman in her thirties or forties with type 1 diabetes. Sample: naive CD4+ T cells from blood. In DNA, the CDR3 is TGTGCCAGCAGCTTCGGGGGAGCCCAGCCCCAGCATTTT. The encoded protein is CASSFGGAQPQHF.